These T cell receptor beta chains were read from a single sample in a study of T-cell reconstitution after alpha-beta-depleted transplantation in children. TCRdb reprocessed the PCR reads with MiXCR, giving one entry per CDR3 protein. The repertoire holds about 610,000 distinct CDR3 sequences, 27% seen once, with about a third in the top ten. The material was PBMCs, obtained before TCRalphabeta/CD19-depleted stem cell transplant. These receptors came from a boy under two years old with Wiskott-Aldrich syndrome, due to receive a stem cell transplant. Each CDR3 is given with its conserved first and last residue. The D gene is left open where the match is weak. Clone size, where shown, is once, few, many, or a class for clones that have expanded.

J | size | D | V | DNA | CDR3
TRBJ2-7 | . | TRBD2 | TRBV5-1 | TGCGCCAGCAGCTTGGGACTAGCGGGATCCGTCGGCTACGAGCAGTACTTC | CASSLGLAGSVGYEQYF
TRBJ1-1 | few | . | TRBV20-1 | TGCAGTGCTAGTGTTGCGTTGGGGGACACTGAAGCTTTCTTT | CSASVALGDTEAFF
TRBJ2-7 | few | TRBD2 | TRBV4-1 | TGCGCCAGCAGCCAAGTCCTAGCGGGAGCCTACGAGCAGTACTTC | CASSQVLAGAYEQYF
TRBJ2-1 | few | TRBD2 | TRBV29-1 | TGCAGCGCGACTAGCCGGTCCTACAATGAGCAGTTCTTC | CSATSRSYNEQFF
TRBJ2-3 | few | TRBD2 | TRBV29-1 | TGCAGCGTTGCTCATGGGACTAGGAGCACAGATACGCAGTATTTT | CSVAHGTRSTDTQYF
TRBJ2-5 | . | . | TRBV7-6 | TGTGCCAGCAGCCGATCACCCGGGGTGAAAGAGACCCAGTACTTC | CASSRSPGVKETQYF
TRBJ2-5 | few | . | TRBV29-1 | TGCAGCGTTGGACTCAAGTACCAAGAGACCCAGTACTTC | CSVGLKYQETQYF
TRBJ2-7 | few | TRBD1 | TRBV12-3/TRBV12-4 | TGTGCCAGCAGTTTTATCGAGACAGGGGTTCACGAGCAGTACTTC | CASSFIETGVHEQYF
TRBJ1-1 | . | . | TRBV14 | TGTGCCAGCAGCCAAGTGACAGGCCTCGGGAACACTGAAGCTTTCTTT | CASSQVTGLGNTEAFF
TRBJ2-3 | . | TRBD2 | TRBV6-2/TRBV6-3 | TGTGCCAGCAGTTACAGTGGACTAGCGGGAGTAGTAGATGGTGGAGATACGCAGTATTTT | CASSYSGLAGVVDGGDTQYF
TRBJ2-7 | . | . | TRBV10-3 | TGTGCCATCAGTGAGAGACAGTGGGCCGAGCAGTACTTC | CAISERQWAEQYF
TRBJ1-2 | . | TRBD1 | TRBV6-6 | TGTGCCAGCAGAAAAGGACAGGGGAATGGCTACACCTTC | CASRKGQGNGYTF
TRBJ2-6 | few | . | TRBV6-2/TRBV6-3 | TGTGCCAGCACCACCGGGGGCTCTGGGGCCAACGTCCTGACTTTC | CASTTGGSGANVLTF
TRBJ2-3 | . | TRBD2 | TRBV5-1 | TGCGCCAGCAGCGTGGCGACTAGCGGCACAGATACGCAGTATTTT | CASSVATSGTDTQYF
TRBJ2-1 | . | . | TRBV5-1 | TGCGCCAGTGAACCCCTAGGGGGGACCAGCTCCTACAATGAGCAGTTCTTC | CASEPLGGTSSYNEQFF
TRBJ2-3 | . | . | TRBV20-1 | TGCAGTGCTACTGTAGTGGTTACAGATACGCAGTATTTT | CSATVVVTDTQYF
TRBJ2-1 | . | . | TRBV12-3/TRBV12-4 | TGTGCCAGCAGTCAAGCCCTTTTCTACAATGAGCAGTTCTTC | CASSQALFYNEQFF
TRBJ2-1 | few | TRBD2 | TRBV11-2 | TGTGCCAGCAGCGAGGGACTAGCGGGAGTCATTGAGCAGTTCTTC | CASSEGLAGVIEQFF
TRBJ2-1 | few | . | TRBV2 | TGTGCCAGCAGTCCACCCAATTCTGGCAGCTACAATGAGCAGTTCTTC | CASSPPNSGSYNEQFF
TRBJ2-7 | few | TRBD2 | TRBV3-1 | TGTGCCAGCAGCCAAGGCGCGGGAGGTCCCTACGAGCAGTACTTC | CASSQGAGGPYEQYF
TRBJ2-4 | few | . | TRBV6-2/TRBV6-3 | TGTGCCAGCCCAGTATCCCGTACGACGCCGACAGATGGGATAGCCAAAAACATTCAGTACTTC | CASPVSRTTPTDGIAKNIQYF
TRBJ1-1 | once | . | TRBV6-1 | TGTGCCAGCAGTCTCAGGGCCACTGAAGCTTTCTTT | CASSLRATEAFF
TRBJ2-5 | few | TRBD2 | TRBV5-1 | TGCGCCAGCAGCTTGGGACTAGCCCGAAATCCGAAAGAGACCCAGTACTTC | CASSLGLARNPKETQYF
TRBJ2-4 | . | . | TRBV11-1 | TGTGCCAGCAGCCCGGGGCAGGCTGGTATACTAGCCAAAAACAGTCAGTACTTC | CASSPGQAGILAKNSQYF